This TCR beta chain was observed in a study of blood T cells in healthy people across ages (dated by TCRdb to the mid-2010s). Background on the whole study: In model experiments, template switching captured about one uniquely barcoded TCR beta cDNA molecule for every two T cells. To track age-related changes in TCR beta repertoire diversity, the study relied on deep sequencing normalized with unique cDNA molecular identifiers. Using the same blood draw, the study looked at two additional independent replicas of 1 million unique cDNA reads for two donors, one aged 18 to 30 and the other aged 80 or older. To avoid experimental bias, donors of different ages were spread randomly across the sequencing lanes. Donors were grouped into four age groups: young (average roughly 17 years), middle-aged (39), aged (around 60) and long-lived (around 80). Paper-wide results and their limitations: The percentage of naive T cells measured by flow cytometry correlated strongly with observed TCR beta diversity. Because profiling used bulk unsorted PBMCs, naive and antigen-experienced compartments could not be compared conclusively. Estimates of total diversity based on one million sequenced T cells were considered lower bounds and underestimates. The CMV infection status of donors was not known, potentially confounding age-related changes in expanded clonotypes. Compared with the aged group, the long-lived group had more naive CD4+ T cells, fewer expanded clones and increased TCR diversity, suggesting age selection. Observed TCR beta diversity per million T cells fell roughly linearly with age, and a significant reduction was already apparent by age roughly 41.

The library was obtained by 5' RACE. Data came from an Illumina HiSeq 2500. A second PCR of roughly 6 to 11 cycles was run with a J-beta primer mix and a sample-barcoded 5' primer. A unique molecular identifier was introduced onto each TCR beta cDNA molecule by a template-switch 5' adaptor carrying 12 random nucleotides. At least 2.5 million CDR3-containing paired-end reads were obtained from each sample. First-strand cDNA synthesis was performed from all RNA using the Mint cDNA synthesis kit, with priming by a TRBC-specific oligonucleotide. Following uracil-DNA glycosylase treatment, a first 18-cycle PCR with universal primers M1SS and BC2_uni_R was performed on all cDNA. From the authors' description of their analysis: Each sample was normalized by randomly selecting 1 million high-quality reads, each carrying a distinct molecular identifier. Instead of being binned into consensus sequences, reads with shared molecular identifiers were discarded. MiTCR, with a Q25 quality threshold and the strictest error-elimination algorithm, was used for CDR3 identification, clonotype clustering and error correction. A nonparametric unseen species model using Euler transformation provided a lower-bound estimate of total TCR beta diversity. TCRdb's own reprocessing of the public reads used fastp at Q25 and MiXCR and kept productive beta chains. Identical CDR3 protein sequences are pooled into one entry, listed with their most common genes and DNA. These V and J calls derive from TCRdb rather than the authors' analysis. Within this sample are about 1.5 million distinct CDR3 sequences, with about 45% of them counted one time only. The ten largest make up approximately 4% of the sample.

Of note for this clonotype: This receptor's antigen is unknown. Per-base quality was not reported, and no clone a single base away is much larger than it.

Donors were 40 or so systemically healthy Caucasian individuals from Russia aged roughly 6 to 90 years. Each donor gave 8.5 to 10 milliliters of peripheral blood, collected into EDTA-treated Vacutainer tubes. Ficoll-Paque density-gradient centrifugation was used to isolate PBMCs, with at least 6.5 million per sample. Total RNA was extracted from PBMCs with Trizol reagent, with at least 6 micrograms obtained per sample. Naive CD45RAhigh/CD27high T cell percentages were measured by flow cytometry on a PBMC aliquot from every donor. Material: blood. The receptor was derived from a woman aged 18-29 years in good health.

Here the CDR3 is given as CASSPTGEPDTQYF. The sequence in DNA is TGTGCCAGCAGCCCCACAGGGGAGCCAGATACGCAGTATTTT. The chain joins TRBV5-6 to TRBJ2-3; 7 bases in the junction line up with TRBD1. V ends up 4 bases short and J 4 bases short, with an unmatched junction base count of 6. Taken from cysteine to phenylalanine, the CDR3 has 14 residues. Only CDR3 DNA remains: 42 bases, in frame from the first base. The germline V gene provides CDR1 SGHDT and CDR2 YYEEEE.